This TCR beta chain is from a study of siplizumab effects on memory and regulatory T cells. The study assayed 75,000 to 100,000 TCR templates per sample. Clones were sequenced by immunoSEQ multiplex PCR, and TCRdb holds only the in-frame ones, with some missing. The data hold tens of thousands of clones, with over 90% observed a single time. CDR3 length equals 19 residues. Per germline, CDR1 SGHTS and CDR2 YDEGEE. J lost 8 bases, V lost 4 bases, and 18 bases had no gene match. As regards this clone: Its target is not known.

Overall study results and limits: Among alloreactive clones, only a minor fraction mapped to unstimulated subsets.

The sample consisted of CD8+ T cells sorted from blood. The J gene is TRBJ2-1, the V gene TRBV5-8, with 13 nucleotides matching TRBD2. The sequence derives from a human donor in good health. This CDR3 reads CASSRRDRVGLAGADEQFF. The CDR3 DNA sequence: TGTGCCAGCAGCAGGAGGGACAGGGTCGGACTAGCGGGAGCGGATGAGCAGTTCTTC.